The TCR beta chain under discussion was sequenced for a study of control samples from healthy donors and cancer patients. The V gene lost 0 bases and the J gene lost 4 bases, with 8 bases spanning the gap. The CDR3 has 14 amino acids. Germline lookup yields CDR1 SGHNT and CDR2 YENEEA. The assay was immunoSEQ multiplex PCR, and TCRdb's table has in-frame clones only and misses some. The sample carries about 59,000 clones, 80% to 95% recorded once. This chain uses TRBV11-3 with TRBJ2-3; no clear D. The clonotype comes from a man in his forties with colorectal cancer. Sequencing used PBMCs. CDR3 in DNA: TGTGCCAGCAGCTTAGATAGCCTATCAGATACGCAGTATTTT. It encodes CASSLDSLSDTQYF.